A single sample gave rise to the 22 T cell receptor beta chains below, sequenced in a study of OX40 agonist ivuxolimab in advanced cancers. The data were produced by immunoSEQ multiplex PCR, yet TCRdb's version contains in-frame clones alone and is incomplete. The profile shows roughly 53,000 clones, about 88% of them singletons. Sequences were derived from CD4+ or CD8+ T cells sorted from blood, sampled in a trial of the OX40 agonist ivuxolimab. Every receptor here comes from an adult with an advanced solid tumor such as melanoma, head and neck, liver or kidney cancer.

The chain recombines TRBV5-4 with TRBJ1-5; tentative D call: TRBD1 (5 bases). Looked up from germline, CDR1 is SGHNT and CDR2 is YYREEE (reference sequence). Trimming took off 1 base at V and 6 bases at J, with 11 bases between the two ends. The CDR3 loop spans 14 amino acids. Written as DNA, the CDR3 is TGTGCCAGCAGCTTGAGGAGGGGAGCTCAGCCCCAGCATTTT. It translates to CASSLRRGAQPQHF.

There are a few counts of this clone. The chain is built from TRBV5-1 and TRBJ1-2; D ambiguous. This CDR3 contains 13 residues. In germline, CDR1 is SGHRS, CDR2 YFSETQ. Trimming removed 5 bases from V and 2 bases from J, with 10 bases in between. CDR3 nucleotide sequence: TGCGCCAGCAGTACCCCACCCAACTATGGCTACACCTTC. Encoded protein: CASSTPPNYGYTF.

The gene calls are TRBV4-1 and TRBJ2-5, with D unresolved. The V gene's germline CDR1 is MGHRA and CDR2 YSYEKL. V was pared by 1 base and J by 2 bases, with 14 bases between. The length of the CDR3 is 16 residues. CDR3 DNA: TGCGCCAGCAGCCAAGGCCTCGGAAGAATACAAGAGACCCAGTACTTC. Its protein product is CASSQGLGRIQETQYF.

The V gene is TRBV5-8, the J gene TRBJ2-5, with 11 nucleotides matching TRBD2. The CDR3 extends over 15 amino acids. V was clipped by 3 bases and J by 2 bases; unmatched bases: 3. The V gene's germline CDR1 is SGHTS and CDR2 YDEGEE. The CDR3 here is CASSSGTSGQETQYF. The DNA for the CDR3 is TGTGCCAGCAGCTCCGGGACTAGCGGACAAGAGACCCAGTACTTC.

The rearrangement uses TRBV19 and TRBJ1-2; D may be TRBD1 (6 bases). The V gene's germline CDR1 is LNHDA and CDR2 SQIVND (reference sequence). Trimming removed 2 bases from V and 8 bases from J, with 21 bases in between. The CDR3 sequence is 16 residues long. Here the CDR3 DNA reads TGTGCCAGTAGTATATTGAATGCCAGGGGCAAGTCCGGCTACACCTTC. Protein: CASSILNARGKSGYTF.

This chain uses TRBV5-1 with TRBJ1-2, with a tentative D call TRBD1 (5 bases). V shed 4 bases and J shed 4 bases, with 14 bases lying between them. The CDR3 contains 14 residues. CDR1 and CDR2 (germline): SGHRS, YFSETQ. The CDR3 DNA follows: TGCGCCAGCAGCCCGGACAACCCGACCTATGGCTACACCTTC. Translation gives CASSPDNPTYGYTF.

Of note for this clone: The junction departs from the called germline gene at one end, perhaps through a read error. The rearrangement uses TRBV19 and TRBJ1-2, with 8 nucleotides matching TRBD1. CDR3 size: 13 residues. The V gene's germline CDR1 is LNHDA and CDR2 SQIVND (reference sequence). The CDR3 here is CVSSAERTGSVTF. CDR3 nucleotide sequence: TGTGTCAGTAGTGCCGAGCGGACAGGGTCTGTCACCTTC. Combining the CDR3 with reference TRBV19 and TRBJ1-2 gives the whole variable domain DGGITQSPKYLFRKEGQNVTLSCEQNLNHDAMYWYRQDPGQGLRLIYYSQIVNDFQKGDIAEGYSVSREKKESFPLTVTSAQKNPTAFYLCVSSAERTGSVTFGSGTRLTVV.

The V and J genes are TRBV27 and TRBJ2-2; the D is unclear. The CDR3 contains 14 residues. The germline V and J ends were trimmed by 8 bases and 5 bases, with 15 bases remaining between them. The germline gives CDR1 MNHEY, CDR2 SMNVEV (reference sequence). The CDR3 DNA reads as TGTGCCAGCCGGCTTTGGACCGCTACCGGGGAGCTGTTTTTT. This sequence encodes CASRLWTATGELFF.

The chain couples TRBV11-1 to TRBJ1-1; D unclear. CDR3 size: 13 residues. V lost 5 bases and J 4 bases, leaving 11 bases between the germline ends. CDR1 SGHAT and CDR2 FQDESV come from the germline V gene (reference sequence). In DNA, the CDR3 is TGTGCCAGCAGCCGACCTGAGGGCACTGAAGCTTTCTTT. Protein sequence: CASSRPEGTEAFF. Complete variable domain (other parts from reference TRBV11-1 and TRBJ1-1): EAEVAQSPRYKITEKSQAVAFWCDPISGHATLYWYRQILGQGPELLVQFQDESVVDDSQLPKDRFSAERLKGVDSTLKIQPAELGDSAMYLCASSRPEGTEAFFGQGTRLTVV.

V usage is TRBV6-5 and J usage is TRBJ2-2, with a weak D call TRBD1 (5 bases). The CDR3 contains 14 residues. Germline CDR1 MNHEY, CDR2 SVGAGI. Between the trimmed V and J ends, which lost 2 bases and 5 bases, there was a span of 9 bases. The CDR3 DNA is TGTGCCAGCAGTTACCAGGGCTGGACCGGGGAGCTGTTTTTT. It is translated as CASSYQGWTGELFF.

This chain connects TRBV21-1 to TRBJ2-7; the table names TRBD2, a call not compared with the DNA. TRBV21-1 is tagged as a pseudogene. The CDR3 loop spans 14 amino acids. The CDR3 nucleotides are TGTGCCAGCAGCAGGAGGGAGACAAACGACGAGCAGTACTTC. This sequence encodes CASSRRETNDEQYF.

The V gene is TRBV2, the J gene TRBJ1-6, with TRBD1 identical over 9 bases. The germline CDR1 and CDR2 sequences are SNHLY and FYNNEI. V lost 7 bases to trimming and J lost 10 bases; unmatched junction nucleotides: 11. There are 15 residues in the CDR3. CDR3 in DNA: TGTGCCAGCAAGGGGACCGGGACAGGGTTCTCACCCCTCCACTTT. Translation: CASKGTGTGFSPLHF.

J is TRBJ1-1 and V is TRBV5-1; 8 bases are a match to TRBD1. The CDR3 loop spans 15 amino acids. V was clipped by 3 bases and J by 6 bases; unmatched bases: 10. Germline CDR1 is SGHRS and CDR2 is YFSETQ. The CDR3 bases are TGCGCCAGCAGCTCAAATATGTTACAGGGGGCTGAAGCTTTCTTT. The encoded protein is CASSSNMLQGAEAFF.

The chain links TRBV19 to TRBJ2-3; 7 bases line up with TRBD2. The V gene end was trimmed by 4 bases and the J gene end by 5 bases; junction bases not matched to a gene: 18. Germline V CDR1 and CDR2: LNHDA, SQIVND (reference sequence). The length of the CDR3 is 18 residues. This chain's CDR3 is CASSTRPALTGGRDTQYF. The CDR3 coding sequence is TGTGCCAGTAGTACCCGGCCCGCCCTCACGGGAGGCCGAGATACGCAGTATTTT.

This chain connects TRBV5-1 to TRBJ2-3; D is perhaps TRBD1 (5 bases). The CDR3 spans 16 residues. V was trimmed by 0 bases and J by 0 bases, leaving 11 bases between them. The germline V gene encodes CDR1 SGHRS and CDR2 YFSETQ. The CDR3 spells CASSLEGVPSTDTQYF. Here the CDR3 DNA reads TGCGCCAGCAGCTTGGAAGGGGTCCCTAGCACAGATACGCAGTATTTT.

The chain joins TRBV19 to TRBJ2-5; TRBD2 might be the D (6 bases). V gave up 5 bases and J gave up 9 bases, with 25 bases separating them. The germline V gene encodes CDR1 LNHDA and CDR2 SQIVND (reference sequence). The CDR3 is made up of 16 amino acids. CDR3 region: CASSSGGTLSSTSQYF. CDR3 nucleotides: TGTGCCAGTAGTTCTGGAGGGACCCTCTCCTCGACGTCCCAGTACTTC.

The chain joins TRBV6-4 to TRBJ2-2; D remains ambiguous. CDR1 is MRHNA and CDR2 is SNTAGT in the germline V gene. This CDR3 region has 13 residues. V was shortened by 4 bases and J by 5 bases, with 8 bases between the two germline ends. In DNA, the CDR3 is TGTGCCAGCAGTGTCGCAGGAACCGGGGAGCTGTTTTTT. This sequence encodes CASSVAGTGELFF.

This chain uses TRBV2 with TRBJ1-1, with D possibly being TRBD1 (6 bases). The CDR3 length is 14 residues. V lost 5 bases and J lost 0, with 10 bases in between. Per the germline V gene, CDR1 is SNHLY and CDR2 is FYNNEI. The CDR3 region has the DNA TGTGCCAGCAGTATCAGACAGGTGAACACTGAAGCTTTCTTT. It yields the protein CASSIRQVNTEAFF.

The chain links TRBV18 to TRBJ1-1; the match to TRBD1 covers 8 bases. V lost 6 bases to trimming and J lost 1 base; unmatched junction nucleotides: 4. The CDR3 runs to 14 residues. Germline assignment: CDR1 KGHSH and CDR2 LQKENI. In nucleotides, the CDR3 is TGTGCCAGCTCGTTCACAGGGGGGAACACTGAAGCTTTCTTT. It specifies CASSFTGGNTEAFF.

The CDR3 DNA follows: TGTGCCAGCAGCTCCAGATCCTCGTTGAACACTGAAGCTTTCTTT. This gives the protein CASSSRSSLNTEAFF. The V call is TRBV5-4, the J call TRBJ1-1; no definite D call. The CDR3 consists of 15 residues. Per germline, CDR1 SGHNT and CDR2 YYREEE (reference sequence). V was trimmed by 3 bases and J by 0 bases, leaving 12 bases between them.

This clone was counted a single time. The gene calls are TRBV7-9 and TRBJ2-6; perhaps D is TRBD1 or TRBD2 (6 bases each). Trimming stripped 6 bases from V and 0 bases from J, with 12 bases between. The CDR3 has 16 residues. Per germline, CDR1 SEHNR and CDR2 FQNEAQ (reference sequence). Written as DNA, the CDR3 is TGTGCCAGCAGTCAAGGGGGGTTCTCTGGGGCCAACGTCCTGACTTTC. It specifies CASSQGGFSGANVLTF. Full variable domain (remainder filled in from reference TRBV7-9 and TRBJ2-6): DTGVSQNPRHKITKRGQNVTFRCDPISEHNRLYWYRQTLGQGPEFLTYFQNEAQLEKSRLLSDRFSAERPKGSFSTLEIQRTEQGDSAMYLCASSQGGFSGANVLTFGAGSRLTVL.

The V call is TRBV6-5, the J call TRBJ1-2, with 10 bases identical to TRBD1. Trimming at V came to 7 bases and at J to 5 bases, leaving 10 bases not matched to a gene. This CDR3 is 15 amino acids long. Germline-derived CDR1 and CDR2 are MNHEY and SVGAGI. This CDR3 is CASNSGTGAGYGYTF. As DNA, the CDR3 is TGTGCCAGCAACTCGGGGACAGGGGCCGGGTATGGCTACACCTTC.